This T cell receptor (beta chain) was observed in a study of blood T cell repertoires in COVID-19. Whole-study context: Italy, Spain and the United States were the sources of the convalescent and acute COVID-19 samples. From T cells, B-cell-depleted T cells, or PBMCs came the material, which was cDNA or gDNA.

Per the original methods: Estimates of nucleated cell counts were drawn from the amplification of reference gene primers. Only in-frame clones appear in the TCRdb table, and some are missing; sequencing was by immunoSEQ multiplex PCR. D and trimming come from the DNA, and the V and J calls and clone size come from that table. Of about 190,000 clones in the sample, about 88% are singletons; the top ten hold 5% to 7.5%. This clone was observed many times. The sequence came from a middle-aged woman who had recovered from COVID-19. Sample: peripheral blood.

CDR3 region: CASSPGQPTDGELFF. The CDR3 DNA reads as TGTGCCAGCTCACCAGGACAGCCCACCGACGGGGAGCTGTTTTTT. The rearrangement links TRBV18 to TRBJ2-2, with D possibly being TRBD1 (6 bases). This CDR3 is 15 amino acids long. V was clipped by 2 bases and J by 7 bases, with 14 bases between them. Germline CDR1 reads KGHSH; CDR2 reads LQKENI.